These T cell receptor beta chains were read from a single sample in a study of cytomegalovirus exposure and HLA in healthy donors. Sequencing was performed with immunoSEQ multiplex PCR; in TCRdb, only in-frame clones are kept and a portion is missing. Of about 60,000 clones detected, approximately 93% appear once; the ten largest clones hold around 5.8%. Sequencing input: PBMCs. Receptors were obtained from a woman under 30 in good health and CMV-seronegative. The CDR3 runs from the conserved cysteine through the conserved F or W. The order of the fields is CDR3 length, D gene, J gene, V gene, clone size, CDR3 protein, CDR3 DNA. The D gene is left open where the match is weak. Size tells how often a clone was seen (once, few, many) or the class of an expanded clone, and some rows leave it out.

cdr3_length: 17
d_call: TRBD2
j_call: TRBJ2-1
v_call: TRBV5-3
clone_size: -
cdr3_aa: CATVGLAGAHPRFEEFF
cdr3_nt: TGTGCCACAGTGGGACTAGCGGGGGCTCATCCCAGGTTTGAAGAGTTCTTC

cdr3_length: 15
d_call: TRBD2
j_call: TRBJ2-3
v_call: TRBV7-2
clone_size: -
cdr3_aa: CASSFLAGGTDTQYF
cdr3_nt: TGTGCCAGCAGCTTCCTAGCGGGAGGAACAGATACGCAGTATTTT

cdr3_length: 13
d_call: -
j_call: TRBJ1-4
v_call: TRBV7-8
clone_size: -
cdr3_aa: CAAAGKASEKLFF
cdr3_nt: TGTGCCGCCGCCGGGAAAGCCAGTGAAAAACTGTTTTTT

cdr3_length: 16
d_call: -
j_call: TRBJ1-5
v_call: TRBV10-3
clone_size: -
cdr3_aa: CATLPGKGSNNQPQHF
cdr3_nt: TGTGCCACCCTCCCAGGGAAGGGTAGTAACAATCAGCCCCAGCATTTT

cdr3_length: 15
d_call: -
j_call: TRBJ1-5
v_call: TRBV27
clone_size: -
cdr3_aa: CASSIDRIGNQPQHF
cdr3_nt: TGTGCCAGCAGCATTGACAGGATTGGCAATCAGCCCCAGCATTTT

cdr3_length: 17
d_call: -
j_call: TRBJ1-3
v_call: TRBV30
clone_size: -
cdr3_aa: CAWSVQLSGGSGNTIYF
cdr3_nt: TGTGCCTGGAGTGTACAATTGTCCGGGGGGTCTGGAAACACCATATATTTT

cdr3_length: 18
d_call: TRBD1
j_call: TRBJ1-6
v_call: TRBV27
clone_size: -
cdr3_aa: CASTDGTGSSSYNSPLHF
cdr3_nt: TGTGCCAGCACCGATGGGACAGGATCAAGCTCCTATAATTCACCCCTCCACTTT

cdr3_length: 13
d_call: -
j_call: TRBJ2-3
v_call: TRBV18
clone_size: -
cdr3_aa: CASSAGSRDTQYF
cdr3_nt: TGTGCCAGCTCAGCAGGTAGTAGAGATACGCAGTATTTT

cdr3_length: 13
d_call: -
j_call: TRBJ2-3
v_call: TRBV25-1
clone_size: -
cdr3_aa: CASSPSYTDTQYF
cdr3_nt: TGTGCCAGCAGCCCTAGCTACACAGATACGCAGTATTTT

cdr3_length: 16
d_call: -
j_call: TRBJ2-3
v_call: TRBV7-8
clone_size: once
cdr3_aa: CASSLFARAGIGTQYF
cdr3_nt: TGTGCCAGCAGCTTATTCGCGAGGGCGGGAATTGGTACGCAGTATTTT

cdr3_length: 13
d_call: TRBD1
j_call: TRBJ2-7
v_call: TRBV29-1
clone_size: -
cdr3_aa: CSAGQGGSEGQYF
cdr3_nt: TGCAGCGCCGGACAGGGGGGATCAGAGGGGCAGTACTTC

cdr3_length: 18
d_call: -
j_call: TRBJ2-1
v_call: TRBV5-1
clone_size: -
cdr3_aa: CASSWVLGGVLSYNEQFF
cdr3_nt: TGCGCCAGCAGCTGGGTTCTCGGCGGAGTTCTCTCCTACAATGAGCAGTTCTTC

cdr3_length: 13
d_call: -
j_call: TRBJ2-5
v_call: TRBV18
clone_size: -
cdr3_aa: CASSPTARETQYF
cdr3_nt: TGTGCCAGCTCACCGACGGCGAGGGAGACCCAGTACTTC

cdr3_length: 14
d_call: -
j_call: TRBJ2-5
v_call: TRBV23-1
clone_size: -
cdr3_aa: CASSQRTLRGTQYF
cdr3_nt: TGCGCCAGCAGTCAACGAACGCTCAGGGGGACCCAGTACTTC

cdr3_length: 13
d_call: -
j_call: TRBJ2-1
v_call: TRBV29-1
clone_size: few
cdr3_aa: CSVDVGFSNEQFF
cdr3_nt: TGCAGCGTTGATGTCGGTTTTAGCAATGAGCAGTTCTTC

cdr3_length: 16
d_call: TRBD2
j_call: TRBJ2-1
v_call: TRBV6-1
clone_size: -
cdr3_aa: CASSEGASGGHNEQFF
cdr3_nt: TGTGCCAGCAGTGAAGGAGCCAGCGGGGGCCACAATGAGCAGTTCTTC

cdr3_length: 16
d_call: TRBD1
j_call: TRBJ2-7
v_call: TRBV6-6
clone_size: -
cdr3_aa: CASSYSIWTGDYEQYF
cdr3_nt: TGTGCCAGCAGTTACTCCATCTGGACAGGGGACTACGAGCAGTACTTC

cdr3_length: 16
d_call: TRBD2
j_call: TRBJ2-2
v_call: TRBV9
clone_size: few
cdr3_aa: CASSVGGLADSGELFF
cdr3_nt: TGTGCCAGCAGCGTAGGGGGACTAGCGGACAGCGGGGAGCTGTTTTTT

cdr3_length: 15
d_call: TRBD1
j_call: TRBJ1-3
v_call: TRBV7-9
clone_size: -
cdr3_aa: CASSSLEDRVHTIYF
cdr3_nt: TGTGCCAGCAGCTCACTTGAAGACAGGGTACACACCATATATTTT

cdr3_length: 13
d_call: -
j_call: TRBJ2-1
v_call: TRBV18
clone_size: -
cdr3_aa: CASCRDIAFEQFF
cdr3_nt: TGTGCCAGCTGCCGGGACATTGCTTTTGAGCAGTTCTTC

cdr3_length: 16
d_call: TRBD2
j_call: TRBJ2-3
v_call: TRBV9
clone_size: -
cdr3_aa: CASSVLSGGNTDTQYF
cdr3_nt: TGTGCCAGCAGCGTATTGTCGGGGGGAAACACAGATACGCAGTATTTT

cdr3_length: 14
d_call: -
j_call: TRBJ1-5
v_call: TRBV4-2
clone_size: -
cdr3_aa: CASSQGPGEQPQHF
cdr3_nt: TGTGCCAGCAGCCAAGGTCCAGGGGAACAGCCCCAGCATTTT

cdr3_length: 14
d_call: TRBD2
j_call: TRBJ2-1
v_call: TRBV6-4
clone_size: -
cdr3_aa: CASSSSGSYNEQFF
cdr3_nt: TGTGCCAGCAGTTCTAGCGGCTCCTACAATGAGCAGTTCTTC

cdr3_length: 15
d_call: TRBD2
j_call: TRBJ2-1
v_call: TRBV30
clone_size: -
cdr3_aa: CAWSENSGSNNEQFF
cdr3_nt: TGTGCCTGGAGTGAGAATAGCGGGAGCAACAATGAGCAGTTCTTC

cdr3_length: 13
d_call: -
j_call: TRBJ1-1
v_call: TRBV7-9
clone_size: -
cdr3_aa: CASSHTQGTEAFF
cdr3_nt: TGTGCCAGCAGCCATACCCAGGGTACTGAAGCTTTCTTT

cdr3_length: 15
d_call: TRBD1
j_call: TRBJ1-2
v_call: TRBV2
clone_size: -
cdr3_aa: CASDATGQGGGGYTF
cdr3_nt: TGTGCCAGCGATGCAACCGGACAGGGCGGTGGTGGCTACACCTTC

cdr3_length: 16
d_call: -
j_call: TRBJ1-5
v_call: TRBV5-7
clone_size: once
cdr3_aa: CASSPRVREGAQPQHF
cdr3_nt: TGTGCCAGCAGCCCCCGAGTCCGGGAGGGTGCTCAGCCCCAGCATTTT

cdr3_length: 14
d_call: -
j_call: TRBJ1-1
v_call: TRBV7-2
clone_size: -
cdr3_aa: CASSLAYRNTEAFF
cdr3_nt: TGTGCCAGCAGCTTAGCATACAGGAACACTGAAGCTTTCTTT

cdr3_length: 16
d_call: TRBD2
j_call: TRBJ2-3
v_call: TRBV25-1
clone_size: -
cdr3_aa: CASSGRLAGGGDTQYF
cdr3_nt: TGTGCCAGCAGTGGGCGACTAGCGGGAGGGGGAGATACGCAGTATTTT

cdr3_length: 13
d_call: -
j_call: TRBJ2-2
v_call: TRBV2
clone_size: -
cdr3_aa: CASSYLNTGELFF
cdr3_nt: TGTGCCAGCAGTTACTTGAACACCGGGGAGCTGTTTTTT

cdr3_length: 12
d_call: TRBD1
j_call: TRBJ1-4
v_call: TRBV2
clone_size: -
cdr3_aa: CATGQGDEKLFF
cdr3_nt: TGTGCCACTGGACAGGGTGATGAAAAACTGTTTTTT

cdr3_length: 13
d_call: -
j_call: TRBJ1-3
v_call: TRBV10-3
clone_size: -
cdr3_aa: CAISPGTGNTIYF
cdr3_nt: TGTGCCATCAGCCCCGGGACTGGAAACACCATATATTTT

cdr3_length: 15
d_call: -
j_call: TRBJ1-3
v_call: TRBV6-6
clone_size: -
cdr3_aa: CASTLGGASGNTIYF
cdr3_nt: TGTGCCAGCACGCTCGGGGGGGCGTCGGGAAACACCATATATTTT

cdr3_length: 11
d_call: TRBD1
j_call: TRBJ1-2
v_call: TRBV6-5
clone_size: -
cdr3_aa: CASEGQGGYTF
cdr3_nt: TGTGCCAGCGAAGGACAGGGAGGCTACACCTTC

cdr3_length: 15
d_call: -
j_call: TRBJ2-1
v_call: TRBV6-1
clone_size: -
cdr3_aa: CASRGVGRSYNEQFF
cdr3_nt: TGTGCCAGCAGGGGAGTAGGGCGCTCCTACAATGAGCAGTTCTTC

cdr3_length: 14
d_call: -
j_call: TRBJ1-1
v_call: TRBV19
clone_size: -
cdr3_aa: CASSIDRVGTEAFF
cdr3_nt: TGTGCCAGTAGTATAGACAGGGTGGGCACTGAAGCTTTCTTT

cdr3_length: 15
d_call: -
j_call: TRBJ2-5
v_call: TRBV11-3
clone_size: -
cdr3_aa: CASSLVDYPEETQYF
cdr3_nt: TGTGCCAGCAGCTTAGTTGACTACCCCGAAGAGACCCAGTACTTC

cdr3_length: 15
d_call: -
j_call: TRBJ2-2
v_call: TRBV5-4
clone_size: -
cdr3_aa: CASSWRQASTGELFF
cdr3_nt: TGTGCCAGCAGCTGGAGACAGGCGAGCACCGGGGAGCTGTTTTTT

cdr3_length: 15
d_call: TRBD1
j_call: TRBJ1-5
v_call: TRBV19
clone_size: -
cdr3_aa: CASSPQTGKGQPQHF
cdr3_nt: TGTGCCAGTAGTCCCCAGACAGGGAAGGGTCAGCCCCAGCATTTT

cdr3_length: 14
d_call: TRBD1
j_call: TRBJ2-1
v_call: TRBV7-7
clone_size: once
cdr3_aa: CASSRRTGLDEQFF
cdr3_nt: TGTGCCAGCAGCCGCCGGACAGGGTTGGATGAGCAGTTCTTC

cdr3_length: 14
d_call: -
j_call: TRBJ2-3
v_call: TRBV6-4
clone_size: few
cdr3_aa: CASSTGDDTDTQYF
cdr3_nt: TGTGCCAGCAGTACGGGGGATGACACAGATACGCAGTATTTT

cdr3_length: 17
d_call: TRBD1
j_call: TRBJ1-5
v_call: TRBV19
clone_size: -
cdr3_aa: CASSRTGAQGSNQPQHF
cdr3_nt: TGTGCCAGTAGCCGGACAGGGGCCCAGGGTAGCAATCAGCCCCAGCATTTT

cdr3_length: 15
d_call: -
j_call: TRBJ2-1
v_call: TRBV6-6
clone_size: -
cdr3_aa: CASSYQGQLDNEQFF
cdr3_nt: TGTGCCAGCAGTTATCAGGGCCAGCTGGACAATGAGCAGTTCTTC

cdr3_length: 15
d_call: -
j_call: TRBJ2-7
v_call: TRBV7-9
clone_size: -
cdr3_aa: CASSLVGGRLNEQYF
cdr3_nt: TGTGCCAGCAGCTTAGTCGGGGGAAGGCTCAACGAGCAGTACTTC

cdr3_length: 16
d_call: TRBD1
j_call: TRBJ2-2
v_call: TRBV4-1
clone_size: -
cdr3_aa: CASSLLDRMNTGELFF
cdr3_nt: TGCGCCAGCAGCCTCCTGGACAGGATGAACACCGGGGAGCTGTTTTTT

cdr3_length: 13
d_call: -
j_call: TRBJ2-5
v_call: TRBV7-3
clone_size: -
cdr3_aa: CASSTGQKETQYF
cdr3_nt: TGTGCCAGCAGCACAGGACAGAAAGAGACCCAGTACTTC

cdr3_length: 14
d_call: -
j_call: TRBJ2-2
v_call: TRBV2
clone_size: few
cdr3_aa: CASSRTARTGELFF
cdr3_nt: TGTGCCAGCAGCCGGACAGCGCGGACCGGGGAGCTGTTTTTT

cdr3_length: 14
d_call: TRBD2
j_call: TRBJ2-3
v_call: TRBV19
clone_size: few
cdr3_aa: CASSGRAVTDTQYF
cdr3_nt: TGTGCCAGTAGCGGGAGGGCCGTGACAGATACGCAGTATTTT

cdr3_length: 15
d_call: TRBD2
j_call: TRBJ2-2
v_call: TRBV10-3
clone_size: -
cdr3_aa: CAIKVLAGGPGELFF
cdr3_nt: TGTGCCATCAAGGTCCTGGCGGGAGGTCCCGGGGAGCTGTTTTTT

cdr3_length: 16
d_call: -
j_call: TRBJ2-6
v_call: TRBV6-5
clone_size: -
cdr3_aa: CASSSYPRAGANVLTF
cdr3_nt: TGTGCCAGCAGTTCCTACCCTCGCGCGGGGGCCAACGTCCTGACTTTC

cdr3_length: 19
d_call: TRBD2
j_call: TRBJ2-3
v_call: TRBV4-3
clone_size: -
cdr3_aa: CASSQDRAGGPSSTDTQYF
cdr3_nt: TGCGCCAGCAGCCAAGATAGGGCGGGAGGGCCATCTAGCACAGATACGCAGTATTTT

cdr3_length: 16
d_call: TRBD1
j_call: TRBJ2-5
v_call: TRBV25-1
clone_size: -
cdr3_aa: CASSESAGQGSGTQYF
cdr3_nt: TGTGCCAGCAGTGAATCGGCGGGACAGGGATCCGGGACCCAGTACTTC

cdr3_length: 12
d_call: -
j_call: TRBJ2-1
v_call: TRBV4-1
clone_size: -
cdr3_aa: CASSPNYNEQFF
cdr3_nt: TGCGCCAGCAGCCCAAACTACAATGAGCAGTTCTTC

cdr3_length: 16
d_call: -
j_call: TRBJ2-3
v_call: TRBV11-3
clone_size: -
cdr3_aa: CASSLEQGYSTDTQYF
cdr3_nt: TGTGCCAGCAGCTTAGAACAGGGATATAGCACAGATACGCAGTATTTT

cdr3_length: 16
d_call: TRBD1
j_call: TRBJ1-2
v_call: TRBV19
clone_size: -
cdr3_aa: CASSIEYRGSNYGYTF
cdr3_nt: TGTGCCAGTAGTATAGAATACAGGGGTTCTAACTATGGCTACACCTTC

cdr3_length: 16
d_call: -
j_call: TRBJ2-2
v_call: TRBV2
clone_size: -
cdr3_aa: CASTWGRTGITGELFF
cdr3_nt: TGTGCCAGCACCTGGGGGAGGACAGGCATCACCGGGGAGCTGTTTTTT

cdr3_length: 18
d_call: TRBD1
j_call: TRBJ1-2
v_call: TRBV7-8
clone_size: -
cdr3_aa: CASSPSGGQGGFFRGYTF
cdr3_nt: TGTGCCAGCAGCCCTAGTGGGGGACAGGGTGGCTTCTTCCGCGGCTACACCTTC